This TCR beta chain was observed in a study of beta chain features in type 1 diabetes. On average, the one heparinised blood draw given by each donor was approximately 120 mL. Markers CD45RO/CCR7/CD25/CD127/CD95/CD27 served to sort CD4+ naive, central memory, regulatory and stem cell-like memory cells. As for this clone: The antigen is undetermined.

Study-level results: TCRB CDR3 length was moderately but significantly reduced in all four CD4+ subsets of Type 1 diabetes patients.

Expressed TCRB transcripts were sequenced, since all the RNA that had been isolated was reverse transcribed. The method was immunoSEQ multiplex PCR; TCRdb's version includes in-frame clones alone and lacks a portion of them. This table has more than 95,000 clones, 28% appearing once. V lost 5 bases and J lost 2, with 13 bases in between. The CDR3 loop spans 15 amino acids. In germline, CDR1 is SGHTA, CDR2 FQGTGA. The chain links TRBV7-3 to TRBJ2-1; D uncertain. This clonotype originated in a woman aged 18-29 years with type 1 diabetes. The sequenced sample consisted of central memory CD4+ T cells from blood. The CDR3, as DNA: TGTGCCAGCAGCCTCGACTTCAAACCCTACAATGAGCAGTTCTTC. Translation gives CASSLDFKPYNEQFF. Full variable domain (outside the CDR3, taken from reference TRBV7-3 and TRBJ2-1): GAGVSQTPSNKVTEKGKYVELRCDPISGHTALYWYRQSLGQGPEFLIYFQGTGAADDSGLPNDRFFAVRPEGSVSTLKIQRTERGDSAVYLCASSLDFKPYNEQFFGPGTRLTVL.